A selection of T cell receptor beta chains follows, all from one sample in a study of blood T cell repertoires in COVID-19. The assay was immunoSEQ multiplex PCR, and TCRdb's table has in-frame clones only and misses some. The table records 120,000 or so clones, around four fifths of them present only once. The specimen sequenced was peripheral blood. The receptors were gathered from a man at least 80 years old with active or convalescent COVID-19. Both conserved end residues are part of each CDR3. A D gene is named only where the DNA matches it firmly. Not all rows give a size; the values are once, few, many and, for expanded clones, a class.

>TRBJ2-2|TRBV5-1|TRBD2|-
TGCGCCAGCAGCTTGGCAGCGGGGGGCAATGGCGGGGAGCTGTTTTTT
CASSLAAGGNGGELFF
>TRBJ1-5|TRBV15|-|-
TGTGCCACCAGCAGAGATTTGGAGCGGCCCCAGCATTTT
CATSRDLERPQHF
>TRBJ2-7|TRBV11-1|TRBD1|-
TGTGCCAGCAGCGACCGGGACAGGGGGAGGGGCTACGAGCAGTACTTC
CASSDRDRGRGYEQYF
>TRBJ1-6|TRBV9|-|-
TGTGCCAGCAGCAAAGGCACAGGACTAACCCTCCACTTT
CASSKGTGLTLHF
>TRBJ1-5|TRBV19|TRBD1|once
TGTGCCAGTAGTTTCCGGACAGGGCCGGATCAGCCCCAGCATTTT
CASSFRTGPDQPQHF
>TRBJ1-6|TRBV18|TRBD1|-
TGTGCCAGCTCACACGACAGGGGTAATTCACCCCTCCACTTT
CASSHDRGNSPLHF
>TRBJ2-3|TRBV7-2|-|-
TGTGCCAGCAGCCCCGGGGAGTACACAGATACGCAGTATTTT
CASSPGEYTDTQYF
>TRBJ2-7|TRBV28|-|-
TGTGCCAGCAGTCCCGGGGGCTCCTACGAGCAGTACTTC
CASSPGGSYEQYF
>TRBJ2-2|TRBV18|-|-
TGTGCCAGCTCACCCAGGGACACCGGGGAGCTGTTTTTT
CASSPRDTGELFF
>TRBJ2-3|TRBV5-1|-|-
TGCGCCAGCAGCTTGGGGGGTGACAGGCGGGCAGATACGCAGTATTTT
CASSLGGDRRADTQYF
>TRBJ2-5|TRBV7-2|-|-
TGTGCCAGCAGCTTAAGCCTGCAGACCCAGTACTTC
CASSLSLQTQYF
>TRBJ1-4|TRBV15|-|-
TGTGCCACCAGCATGGACACAAGGTTAGCGGCAACTAATGAAAAACTGTTTTTT
CATSMDTRLAATNEKLFF
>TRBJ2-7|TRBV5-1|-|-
TGCGCCAGCAGCCCAACCGGGACAACGTACGAGCAGTACTTC
CASSPTGTTYEQYF
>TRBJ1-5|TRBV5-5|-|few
TGTGCCAGCAGGCGAGGGACATCTAGCAATCAGCCCCAGCATTTT
CASRRGTSSNQPQHF
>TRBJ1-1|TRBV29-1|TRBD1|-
TGCAGCGTAGAGCGACAGGGCGACACTGAAGCTTTCTTT
CSVERQGDTEAFF
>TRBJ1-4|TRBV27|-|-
TGTGCCAGCAGCCGAAGGGGCAGGGTGACTAATGAAAAACTGTTTTTT
CASSRRGRVTNEKLFF
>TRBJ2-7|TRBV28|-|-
TGTGCCAGCAGCTCCACCCTCATCCTAGGGGACTACGAGCAGTACTTC
CASSSTLILGDYEQYF
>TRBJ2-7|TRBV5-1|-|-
TGCGCCAGCAGACCCGACAACGGGGTCGGCGAGCAGTACTTC
CASRPDNGVGEQYF
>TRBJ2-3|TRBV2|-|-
TGTGCCAGCAGTGAAGAGGGAGCGTGGGGCACAGATACGCAGTATTTT
CASSEEGAWGTDTQYF
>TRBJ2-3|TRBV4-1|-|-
TGCGCCAGCAGCCCCGGGGTAGCTAGCACAGATACGCAGTATTTT
CASSPGVASTDTQYF
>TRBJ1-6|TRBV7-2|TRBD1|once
TGTGCCAGCAGCTTAAGACAGGGGAGCTATTCACCCCTCCACTTT
CASSLRQGSYSPLHF
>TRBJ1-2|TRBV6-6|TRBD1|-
TGTGCCAGCAGTGGAATGGGGACAGACTTTTATGGCTACACCTTC
CASSGMGTDFYGYTF
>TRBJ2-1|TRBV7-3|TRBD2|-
TGTGCCAGCAGCTTAAAGGGAGGGGTCTACAATGAGCAGTTCTTC
CASSLKGGVYNEQFF